This is a list of T cell receptor beta chains from one sample in a study of cytomegalovirus exposure and HLA in healthy donors. Sequencing was performed with immunoSEQ multiplex PCR; in TCRdb, only in-frame clones are kept and a portion is missing. The data contain about 140,000 clones, over 75% of them singletons. Sequences were obtained from PBMCs. These receptors all stem from a man in his fifties or sixties in good health and CMV-seronegative. Both conserved end residues are part of each CDR3. Fields, in order: D gene, J gene, V gene, clone size, CDR3 protein, CDR3 DNA. The D gene is left open where the match is weak. Part of the rows lack a size; the others show once, few, many or a class for expanded clones.

D gene: -; J gene: TRBJ2-2; V gene: TRBV7-9; clone size: few; CDR3 protein: CASSSQRALNTGELFF; CDR3 DNA: TGTGCCAGCAGCTCCCAGCGGGCCCTGAACACCGGGGAGCTGTTTTTT
D gene: -; J gene: TRBJ2-4; V gene: TRBV9; clone size: -; CDR3 protein: CASSASGWSKNIQYF; CDR3 DNA: TGTGCCAGCAGCGCCTCCGGGTGGAGCAAAAACATTCAGTACTTC
D gene: TRBD1; J gene: TRBJ1-1; V gene: TRBV7-2; clone size: once; CDR3 protein: CASSSPDRVPKAEAFF; CDR3 DNA: TGTGCCAGCAGCTCCCCCGACAGGGTTCCGAAGGCTGAAGCTTTCTTT
D gene: -; J gene: TRBJ2-7; V gene: TRBV7-9; clone size: -; CDR3 protein: CASSLEGTGPYEQYF; CDR3 DNA: TGTGCCAGCAGCTTAGAAGGGACTGGCCCCTACGAGCAGTACTTC
D gene: -; J gene: TRBJ2-7; V gene: TRBV21-1; clone size: -; CDR3 protein: CASSEKRRGLAGLYEQYF; CDR3 DNA: TGTGCCAGCAGCGAAAAGCGGCGGGGGTTAGCGGGATTGTACGAGCAGTACTTC
D gene: TRBD1; J gene: TRBJ2-7; V gene: TRBV5-4; clone size: once; CDR3 protein: CASSRQGSYEQYF; CDR3 DNA: TGTGCCAGCAGCCGACAGGGTTCCTACGAGCAGTACTTC
D gene: -; J gene: TRBJ1-2; V gene: TRBV6-6; clone size: -; CDR3 protein: CASTSPLINYGYTF; CDR3 DNA: TGTGCCAGCACCTCTCCTTTAATTAACTATGGCTACACCTTC
D gene: -; J gene: TRBJ1-1; V gene: TRBV27; clone size: -; CDR3 protein: CASRKGSLNTEAFF; CDR3 DNA: TGTGCCAGCAGGAAAGGGAGTTTGAACACTGAAGCTTTCTTT
D gene: TRBD1; J gene: TRBJ1-1; V gene: TRBV5-1; clone size: -; CDR3 protein: CASTGGPQGATMNTEAFF; CDR3 DNA: TGCGCCAGCACCGGGGGACCCCAGGGGGCGACCATGAACACTGAAGCTTTCTTT
D gene: TRBD1; J gene: TRBJ2-1; V gene: TRBV6-5; clone size: once; CDR3 protein: CASSTDRSSYNEQFF; CDR3 DNA: TGTGCCAGCAGTACGGACAGGAGCTCCTACAATGAGCAGTTCTTC
D gene: -; J gene: TRBJ2-3; V gene: TRBV6-1; clone size: -; CDR3 protein: CAREQGGTDTQYF; CDR3 DNA: TGTGCCAGGGAACAGGGGGGGACAGATACGCAGTATTTT
D gene: -; J gene: TRBJ1-1; V gene: TRBV28; clone size: -; CDR3 protein: CASSLPTVNTEAFF; CDR3 DNA: TGTGCCAGCAGTCTCCCTACCGTGAACACTGAAGCTTTCTTT
D gene: -; J gene: TRBJ1-2; V gene: TRBV29-1; clone size: once; CDR3 protein: CSVEEGAYGYTF; CDR3 DNA: TGCAGCGTTGAAGAGGGGGCCTATGGCTACACCTTC
D gene: TRBD1; J gene: TRBJ1-5; V gene: TRBV2; clone size: few; CDR3 protein: CASSRDSGNQPQHF; CDR3 DNA: TGTGCCAGCAGTCGGGACAGCGGCAATCAGCCCCAGCATTTT